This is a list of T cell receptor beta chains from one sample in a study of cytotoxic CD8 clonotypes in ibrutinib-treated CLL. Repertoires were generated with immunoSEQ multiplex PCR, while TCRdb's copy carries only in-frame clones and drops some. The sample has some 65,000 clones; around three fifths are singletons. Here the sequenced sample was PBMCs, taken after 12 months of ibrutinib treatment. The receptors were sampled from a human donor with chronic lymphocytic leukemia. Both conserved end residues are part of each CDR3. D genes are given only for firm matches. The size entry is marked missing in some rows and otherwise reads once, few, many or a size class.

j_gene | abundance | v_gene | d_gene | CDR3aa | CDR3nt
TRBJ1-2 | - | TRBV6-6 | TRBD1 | CASSPTGGANYGYTF | TGTGCCAGCAGCCCGACAGGGGGCGCGAACTATGGCTACACCTTC
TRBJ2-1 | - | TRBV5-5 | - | CASSLVVADYNEQFF | TGTGCCAGCAGCTTGGTGGTAGCGGATTACAATGAGCAGTTCTTC
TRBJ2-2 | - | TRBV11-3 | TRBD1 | CASSSRTGGANGELFF | TGTGCCAGCAGCTCCCGGACAGGGGGCGCTAACGGGGAGCTGTTTTTT
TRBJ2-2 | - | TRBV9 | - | CASREGGPLNTGELFF | TGTGCCAGCAGGGAAGGGGGACCCTTGAACACCGGGGAGCTGTTTTTT
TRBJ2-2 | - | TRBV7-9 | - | CASSLPGYTGELFF | TGTGCCAGCAGCTTACCCGGTTACACCGGGGAGCTGTTTTTT
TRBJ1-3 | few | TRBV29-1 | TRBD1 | CSVEGQGVGNTIYF | TGCAGCGTTGAAGGACAGGGGGTTGGAAACACCATATATTTT
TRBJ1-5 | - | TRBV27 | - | CASSFGPNQPQHF | TGTGCCAGCAGTTTCGGGCCCAATCAGCCCCAGCATTTT
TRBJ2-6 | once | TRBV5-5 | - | CASSWVVEWGTGANVLTF | TGTGCCAGCAGCTGGGTGGTAGAGTGGGGCACTGGGGCCAACGTCCTGACTTTC
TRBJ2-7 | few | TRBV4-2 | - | CASSQVTGTQYF | TGTGCCAGCAGCCAAGTAACGGGGACGCAATACTTC
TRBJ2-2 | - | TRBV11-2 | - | CASSFIRGRTGELFF | TGTGCCAGCAGCTTTATCCGGGGGCGCACCGGGGAGCTGTTTTTT
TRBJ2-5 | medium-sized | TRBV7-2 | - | CASSPTRLGWETQYF | TGTGCCAGCAGTCCGACCCGGTTGGGGTGGGAGACCCAGTACTTC
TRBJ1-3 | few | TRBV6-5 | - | CASSSLTPGGNTIYF | TGTGCCAGCAGTTCCCTGACGCCGGGGGGAAACACCATATATTTT
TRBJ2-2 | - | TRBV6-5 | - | CASSYGSGPRELFF | TGTGCCAGCAGTTACGGTAGCGGCCCGCGGGAGCTGTTTTTT
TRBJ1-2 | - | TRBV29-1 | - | CSDGDYSHIPYGYTF | TGCAGCGACGGGGACTATAGCCATATTCCCTATGGCTACACCTTC
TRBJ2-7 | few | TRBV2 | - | CASSDALPYEQYF | TGTGCCAGCAGTGATGCTCTCCCCTACGAGCAGTACTTC
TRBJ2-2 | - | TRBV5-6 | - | CASSFWRNGDTGELFF | TGTGCCAGCAGCTTTTGGCGGAATGGGGACACCGGGGAGCTGTTTTTT
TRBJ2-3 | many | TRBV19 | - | CASTSGLVGTDTQYF | TGTGCCAGTACCTCGGGGCTAGTCGGCACAGATACGCAGTATTTT
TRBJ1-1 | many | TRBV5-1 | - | CASSFSGGTEAFF | TGCGCCAGCAGCTTTTCTGGGGGGACTGAAGCTTTCTTT
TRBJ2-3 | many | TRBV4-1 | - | CASSQDLGVNTDTQYF | TGCGCCAGCAGCCAAGATCTTGGAGTAAACACAGATACGCAGTATTTT
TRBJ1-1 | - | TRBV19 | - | CASRPSYSEAFF | TGTGCCAGTAGGCCATCTTACAGTGAAGCTTTCTTT
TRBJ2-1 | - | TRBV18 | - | CASSPLANDEQFF | TGTGCCAGCTCACCATTAGCGAATGATGAGCAGTTCTTC
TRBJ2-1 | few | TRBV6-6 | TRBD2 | CASSFGLAANEQFF | TGTGCCAGCAGTTTCGGACTAGCGGCCAATGAGCAGTTCTTC